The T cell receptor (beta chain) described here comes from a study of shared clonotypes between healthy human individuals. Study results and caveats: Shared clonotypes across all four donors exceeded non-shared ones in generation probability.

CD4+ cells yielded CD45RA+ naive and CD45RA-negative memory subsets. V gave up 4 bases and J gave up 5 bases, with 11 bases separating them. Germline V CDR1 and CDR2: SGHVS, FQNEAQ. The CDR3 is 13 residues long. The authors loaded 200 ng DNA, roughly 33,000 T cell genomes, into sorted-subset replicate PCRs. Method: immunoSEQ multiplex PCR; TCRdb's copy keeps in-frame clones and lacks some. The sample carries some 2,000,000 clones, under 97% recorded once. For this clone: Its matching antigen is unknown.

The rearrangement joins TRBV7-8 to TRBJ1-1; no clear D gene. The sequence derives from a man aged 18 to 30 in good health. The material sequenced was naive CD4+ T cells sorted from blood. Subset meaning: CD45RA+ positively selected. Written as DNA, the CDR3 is TGTGCCAGCAGCTCCGACCAGACGACTGAAGCTTTCTTT. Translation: CASSSDQTTEAFF.